Here is one TCR beta chain with its context. Selection for sequencing was limited to patients who had shown CD8+CD57+ cell expansion by flow cytometry. Genomic DNA templated the TCR beta VDJ and CDR3 profiling. MiXCR, applied by TCRdb to the reads, yields one record per CDR3 protein. The sample includes roughly 180,000 distinct CDR3 sequences, about 60% of them seen just once. V lost 6 bases and J lost 6, with 21 bases in between. Germline CDR1 SGHDN, CDR2 FVKESK. The CDR3 covers 15 residues. The sample is drawn from a study of CD8+CD57+ T cells in acquired aplastic anemia. Sequenced sample: sorted CD4+, CD8+, or CD8+CD57+ T cells (not recorded which) from PBMCs. This TCR was recovered from a human donor with aplastic anemia. The rearrangement joins TRBV14 to TRBJ2-7; no clear D gene. The CDR3 sequence is CASSPVLDGASEQYF. CDR3 DNA: TGTGCCAGCAGTCCGGTGCTGGATGGTGCCTCCGAGCAGTACTTC.